This T cell receptor beta chain derives from a study of T cells in Graves' hyperthyroidism and ophthalmopathy. V lost 0 bases to trimming and J lost 4 bases, with 11 bases between them. CDR3 length: 15 residues. Per the germline V gene, CDR1 is LNHNV and CDR2 is YYDKDF (reference sequence). Using RNA transcripts as the source, TCR beta CDR3 regions were amplified. Initially, a first-round RT-PCR of the TCR CDR3 employed the HTBI primer set. TCRdb recomputed calls from the multiplex PCR reads with MiXCR, one row per CDR3 protein. The sample shows more than 350,000 distinct CDR3 sequences, roughly 17% of them seen only once. Study-wide points: Blood also held most thyroid clonotypes expanded beyond 0.001.

This clonotype was observed at least ten times. Its antigen remains unidentified. The chain combines TRBV15 with TRBJ2-3, with D hard to call. The clonotype was recovered from a woman between 25 and 40 years old with Graves' hyperthyroidism that later progressed to Graves' ophthalmopathy. The sample consisted of blood. This CDR3 is CATSRDRAGPDTQYF. Here the CDR3 DNA reads TGTGCCACCAGCAGAGACCGGGCAGGCCCAGATACGCAGTATTTT.